This T cell receptor (beta chain) was documented in a study of CD8 T cells in ankylosing spondylitis. MiXCR was run by TCRdb on the 5' RACE reads, yielding one entry per CDR3 protein. In the table there are around 250,000 distinct CDR3 sequences, around 10% of which are singletons. The CDR3 consists of 14 residues. CDR1 DFQATT and CDR2 SNEGSKA come from the germline V gene (reference sequence). Trimming shortened V by 6 bases and J by 8 bases, and 17 bases separated the two germline ends. This clonotype was seen at least ten times. Its specificity is not known. Findings of the study overall: Ankylosing spondylitis blood seemed to carry a telltale TCR beta motif made of several highly homologous variants.

The V gene is TRBV20-1, the J gene TRBJ1-6; D is unresolved. The TCR was taken from a male donor with ankylosing spondylitis or in good health (not recorded which). The sequencing sample was made of blood, either unsorted or a sorted T cell fraction (not recorded which). The CDR3 DNA sequence: TGCAGTGCCTCCACGGAGAGGGAATATTCACCCCTCCACTTT. Amino acid sequence: CSASTEREYSPLHF.